What follows describes a single T cell receptor beta chain. After re-calling the 5' RACE reads, TCRdb lists one entry per CDR3 protein, DNA absent. The sample has roughly 330,000 distinct CDR3 sequences. The data belong to a study of monozygotic twins with inflammatory bowel disease. CDR1 and CDR2 from the germline V gene are SGHRS and YFSETQ. The CDR3 is 15 amino acids. The TCR comes from a human donor with ulcerative colitis or Crohn's disease, or a healthy co-twin of an affected twin (not recorded which). The V and J genes are TRBV5-1 and TRBJ2-7; TCRdb's D call, TRBD1, is unchecked because there is no DNA. What was sequenced was blood. CDR3 in amino acids: CASSRGQIREYEQYF.